This record covers a single TCR beta chain. Antigen: not known. Via 5' RACE with UMI labels, TRB cDNA libraries were prepared. After re-calling the 5' RACE reads, TCRdb lists one entry per CDR3 protein, DNA absent. The repertoire table contains some 45,000 distinct CDR3 sequences. This sample was taken from a study of CXCR3-negative and CXCR3-positive naive CD8 T cells. Study conclusions and caveats: The study found CXCR3 expression partially decreased after cryopreservation and ran most assays on fresh PBMCs. CXCR3-negative and CXCR3-positive naive cells shared comparable TRBV-TRBJ usage, but memory cells did not. Naive subsets were similarly diverse, while memory CD8+ repertoires were much less diverse.

This CDR3 is built from 13 residues. Germline loops: CDR1 SGHRS, CDR2 YFSETQ. A CD45RO-CCR7+CD27+CD95- phenotype identified naive CD8+ T cells. The chain is built from TRBV5-1 and TRBJ1-1. Specimen: naive CXCR3- CD8+ T cells from blood. Subset noted: CD45RO-CCR7+CD27+CD95- naive CD8+ T cells lacking CXCR3 (TNR3-). The sequence derives from a human donor in good health. Some clones in this sample may be carry-over from other donors' samples. This CDR3 is CASSLEPNTEAFF.